These 5 T cell receptor beta chains were sequenced from one sample in a study of T-cell reconstitution after alpha-beta-depleted transplantation in children. Using unique molecular identifiers, the investigators prepared the TCRbeta library. TCRdb ran MiXCR on the PCR reads and lists one entry per CDR3 protein. This table has approximately 300,000 distinct CDR3 sequences, around 10% appearing once. The source material was PBMCs, sampled before TCRalphabeta/CD19-depleted stem cell transplant. All receptors come from a boy younger than two with acute myeloid leukemia, due to receive a stem cell transplant.

This clonotype was detected many times. The chain recombines TRBV6-5 with TRBJ1-2; the D is unclear. Germline values: CDR1 MNHEY, CDR2 SVGAGI. Between the trimmed V and J ends, which lost 2 bases and 4 bases, there was a span of 11 bases. The length of the CDR3 is 14 residues. CDR3 in amino acids: CASSYAPATYGYTF. The CDR3 DNA sequence: TGTGCCAGCAGTTACGCCCCGGCAACCTATGGCTACACCTTC.

This clonotype appeared many times. The chain combines TRBV28 with TRBJ2-1; 7 bases align to TRBD1. CDR1 and CDR2 (germline): MDHEN, SYDVKM. J gave up 6 bases and V 7 bases, and 12 bases lay outside the gene matches. There are 15 residues in the CDR3. This CDR3 reads CASIPDRVRINEQFF. The CDR3 nucleotides are TGTGCCAGCATTCCCGACAGGGTGCGAATCAATGAGCAGTTCTTC. The whole variable domain, remainder taken from reference TRBV28 and TRBJ2-1, is DVKVTQSSRYLVKRTGEKVFLECVQDMDHENMFWYRQDPGLGLRLIYFSYDVKMKEKGDIPEGYSVSREKKERFSLILESASTNQTSMYLCASIPDRVRINEQFFGPGTRLTVL.

This clonotype showed up many times. The rearrangement links TRBV29-1 to TRBJ1-1; D gene unclear. The CDR3 totals 13 residues. CDR1 SQVTM and CDR2 ANQGSEA come from the germline V gene. V was pared by 4 bases and J by 7 bases, with 16 bases between. Written as DNA, the CDR3 is TGCAGCGTTGGTCGAAGGGCAGGAAATGAAGCTTTCTTT. This encodes CSVGRRAGNEAFF.

This clonotype was recorded many times. The chain uses TRBV7-9 and TRBJ2-7; D is possibly TRBD1 (5 bases). The CDR3 length is 14 residues. Germline V gene lookup returns CDR1 SEHNR and CDR2 FQNEAQ (reference sequence). The V end lost 4 bases, the J end lost 5 bases, and 15 bases lay between the germline ends. As DNA, the CDR3 is TGTGCCAGCAGCTCCCCCCCGTGGGGCGACGAGCAGTACTTC. This sequence encodes CASSSPPWGDEQYF.

The V call is TRBV20-1, the J call TRBJ2-3; 8 bases are shared with TRBD2. V dropped 6 bases and J dropped 1; count of bases not matched to a gene: 9. From germline, CDR1 is DFQATT and CDR2 SNEGSKA (reference sequence). The CDR3 is made up of 15 amino acids. CDR3 sequence reads: CSALFPGGGTDTQYF. Written as DNA, the CDR3 is TGCAGTGCGCTCTTCCCCGGGGGGGGCACAGATACGCAGTATTTT.